What follows are 11 T cell receptor beta chains derived from one specimen sequenced in a study of blood T cell repertoires in COVID-19. TCRdb's table, derived via immunoSEQ multiplex PCR, lists solely in-frame clones and lacks some. The repertoire holds 150,000 or so clones, less than 85% seen once, with 15% to 20% in the top ten. Sequencing input: PBMCs or T cells enriched from blood (not recorded which). The receptors here all came from a man in his fifties or sixties who had recovered from COVID-19.

This clone occurred a few times. Other DNA sequences in the sample encode the same CDR3. V usage is TRBV28 and J usage is TRBJ1-1, with D perhaps TRBD1 (6 bases). Trimming removed 5 bases from V and 2 bases from J, with 12 bases in between. CDR3 length equals 14 residues. Per the germline V gene, CDR1 is MDHEN and CDR2 is SYDVKM. The CDR3 region has the DNA TGTGCCAGCAGTCCTAGGGGGAGCAACACTGAAGCTTTCTTT. It yields the protein CASSPRGSNTEAFF.

This rearrangement joins TRBV20-1 to TRBJ1-1; no definite D call. The CDR3 length is 11 residues. CDR1 is DFQATT and CDR2 is SNEGSKA in the germline V gene (reference sequence). With 3 bases removed from V and 7 bases from J, the gap between germline ends came to 9 bases. DNA for the CDR3: TGCAGTGCTAGTGACCTCTTTGAAGCTTTCTTT. The encoded protein is CSASDLFEAFF.

This chain uses TRBV24-1 with TRBJ2-1, with 9 bases that match TRBD2. With V trimmed by 3 bases and J by 8 bases, 13 bases remained unmatched. The CDR3 consists of 17 residues. CDR1 KGHDR and CDR2 SFDVKD come from the germline V gene. The CDR3 DNA sequence: TGTGCCACCAGTGATCCGGGCCATAGCGGGAGAATCGATGAGCAGTTCTTC. It encodes CATSDPGHSGRIDEQFF.

The chain recombines TRBV9 with TRBJ1-6, with TRBD1 matching over 7 bases. This CDR3 is built from 13 residues. The J segment lost 8 bases and the V segment lost 2 bases, leaving 1 base of the junction unmatched. Looked up from germline, CDR1 is SGDLS and CDR2 is YYNGEE. CDR3 amino acids: CASSVGQYSPLHF. The CDR3 nucleotides are TGTGCCAGCAGCGTGGGACAGTATTCACCCCTCCACTTT.

V is TRBV28 and J is TRBJ1-6; tentative D call: TRBD1 (5 bases). The V end lost 2 bases, the J end lost 4 bases, and 15 bases lay between the germline ends. The CDR3 runs 17 residues. CDR1 MDHEN and CDR2 SYDVKM come from the germline V gene. CDR3 loop: CASSLGTTGLYNSPLHF. The CDR3 coding sequence is TGTGCCAGCAGTTTAGGGACTACGGGCCTTTATAATTCACCCCTCCACTTT.

J is TRBJ2-2 and V is TRBV5-1; 12 nucleotides match TRBD1. Germline V gene data show CDR1 as SGHRS and CDR2 as YFSETQ. Germline trimming cut 2 bases from V and 6 bases from J; bases unmatched to any gene: 5. The CDR3 totals 16 residues. DNA for the CDR3: TGCGCCAGCAGCTTCCCGGGACAGGGGGCCTCCGGGGAGCTGTTTTTT. Amino acid sequence: CASSFPGQGASGELFF.

In its sample, this clone was seen once. The chain recombines TRBV11-2 with TRBJ1-2; TRBD1 aligns across 7 bases. The germline gives CDR1 SGHAT, CDR2 FQNNGV. Germline trimming cut 0 bases from V and 1 base from J; bases unmatched to any gene: 5. The CDR3 extends over 16 amino acids. This CDR3 is CASSLDGQVFNYGYTF. CDR3 coding DNA: TGTGCCAGCAGCTTAGACGGACAGGTTTTTAACTATGGCTACACCTTC.

V and J are TRBV10-3 and TRBJ1-3; D is unclear. Trimming took off 4 bases at V and 8 bases at J, with 15 bases between the two ends. Germline V gene lookup returns CDR1 ENHRY and CDR2 SYGVKD. The CDR3 length is 14 residues. CDR3: CAISVSAIGDTIYF. CDR3 DNA sequence: TGTGCCATCAGTGTATCAGCGATCGGGGACACCATATATTTT.

CDR3 sequence (DNA): TGTGCCAGCAGCTTAGCCACTAGCGGGAGCAGATACAATGAGCAGTTCTTC. Encoded protein: CASSLATSGSRYNEQFF. This chain connects TRBV7-9 to TRBJ2-1; TRBD2 matches 11 bases. J gave up 4 bases and V 0 bases, and 5 bases lay outside the gene matches. Germline CDR1 and CDR2: SEHNR and FQNEAQ (reference sequence). The CDR3 length is 17 residues.

The genes are TRBV2 and TRBJ2-1; 9 bases fit TRBD1. CDR3 length: 16 residues. V was clipped by 8 bases and J by 6 bases; unmatched bases: 14. Germline CDR1 and CDR2: SNHLY and FYNNEI. The CDR3 bases are TGTGCCAGCTCGGTGACAGGGGGGGTGAGTAGCAATGAGCAGTTCTTC. Amino acids: CASSVTGGVSSNEQFF.

The chain couples TRBV29-1 to TRBJ2-7, with TRBD1 matching over 8 bases. Germline trimming cut 5 bases from V and 0 bases from J; bases unmatched to any gene: 24. Germline assignment: CDR1 SQVTM and CDR2 ANQGSEA. The CDR3 contains 20 residues. CDR3: CSVMSALMGGGQGFSYEQYF. In DNA form, the CDR3 reads TGCAGCGTTATGTCTGCCTTGATGGGCGGCGGACAGGGATTCTCCTACGAGCAGTACTTC.